This section outlines one T cell receptor beta chain sequence together with its context. The V and J ends lost 5 bases and 1 base respectively, with 10 bases between them. The CDR3 runs 14 residues. CDR1 MNHEY and CDR2 SMNVEV come from the germline V gene (reference sequence). Data came from immunoSEQ multiplex PCR; TCRdb stores just in-frame clones and leaves some out. Among about 200,000 clones listed, 89% were seen once. Participants, 18 to 89 years old, spanned 25 or so US areas. Researchers sorted participants into cohorts using their self-reported clinical history. Two negative PCRs, clearance, or symptom resolution characterized the recovered Cohort 3 donors. This specimen comes from a study of blood T cell repertoires in COVID-19.

The sequence was collected from a woman in her late teens or twenties who had recovered from COVID-19. Source material: PBMCs or T cells enriched from blood (not recorded which). The rearrangement uses TRBV27 and TRBJ2-3; tentatively, D is TRBD2 (7 bases). The CDR3 spells CASSGGAGTDTQYF. In DNA, the CDR3 is TGTGCCAGCAGTGGGGGGGCCGGCACAGATACGCAGTATTTT.